Below are 5 T cell receptor beta chains sequenced from a single sample in a study of cytomegalovirus exposure and HLA in healthy donors. Amplification used 60 Vbeta primers and 13 Jbeta primers. Sequencing was performed with immunoSEQ multiplex PCR; in TCRdb, only in-frame clones are kept and a portion is missing. Among about 170,000 clones, approximately 81% were seen once, and the ten largest hold just over 2.5%. Sequenced material: PBMCs. The receptors originated from a young man in good health and CMV-seropositive.

J is TRBJ2-2 and V is TRBV9; TRBD2 might be the D (6 bases). CDR1 and CDR2 from the germline V gene are SGDLS and YYNGEE. The CDR3 loop spans 16 amino acids. V was pared by 4 bases and J by 2 bases, with 15 bases between. Written as DNA, the CDR3 is TGTGCCAGCAGCCCCTGGAGTAGCGGTAACACCGGGGAGCTGTTTTTT. Translating it yields CASSPWSSGNTGELFF. The complete variable domain, with remaining parts taken from reference TRBV9 and TRBJ2-2, reads DSGVTQTPKHLITATGQRVTLRCSPRSGDLSVYWYQQSLDQGLQFLIQYYNGEERAKGNILERFSAQQFPDLHSELNLSSLELGDSALYFCASSPWSSGNTGELFFGEGSRLTVL.

In this sample, this clone turned up once. V and J are TRBV28 and TRBJ2-3; TRBD2 might be the D (5 bases). The germline V and J ends were trimmed by 6 bases and 2 bases, with 21 bases remaining between them. The V gene's germline CDR1 is MDHEN and CDR2 SYDVKM. The CDR3 sequence is 17 residues long. CDR3 DNA sequence: TGTGCCAGCAGCCGCCGGACTTTACTAACGTTCACAGATACGCAGTATTTT. It encodes CASSRRTLLTFTDTQYF.

The rearrangement joins TRBV5-1 to TRBJ1-1; D gene uncertain. Trimming stripped 2 bases from V and 1 base from J, with 6 bases between. This CDR3 is 13 amino acids long. The germline V gene encodes CDR1 SGHRS and CDR2 YFSETQ. CDR3 amino acids: CASSLIQNTEAFF. The DNA for the CDR3 is TGCGCCAGCAGCTTAATACAGAACACTGAAGCTTTCTTT.

The chain has TRBV5-4 and TRBJ2-1; the match to TRBD1 covers 7 bases. The germline V gene encodes CDR1 SGHNT and CDR2 YYREEE (reference sequence). V lost 0 bases to trimming and J lost 5 bases; unmatched junction nucleotides: 14. The CDR3 covers 18 residues. CDR3 residues: CASSLDIFGTEFDNEQFF. The CDR3 DNA follows: TGTGCCAGCAGCTTGGATATTTTCGGGACAGAATTCGACAATGAGCAGTTCTTC.

The V and J genes are TRBV10-2 and TRBJ1-1, with TRBD1 matching 7 bases. The length of the CDR3 is 17 residues. Per the germline V gene, CDR1 is WSHSY and CDR2 is SAAADI. V was pared by 3 bases and J by 0 bases, with 10 bases of the junction left unmatched. The CDR3 nucleotides are TGCGCCAGCAGTGATGGCAGGGGGGTGGGAATGAACACTGAAGCTTTCTTT. It encodes CASSDGRGVGMNTEAFF.